This T cell receptor (beta chain) was obtained from a study of CD4 T cells in relation to SARS-CoV-2 and coronaviruses. Some clones are missing from TCRdb's copy, which holds only in-frame ones; the method was immunoSEQ multiplex PCR. The table includes about 26,000 clones, 65% to 80% detected once. In this sample, this clone turned up once. Its antigen remains unknown. Notes on the study in general: SARS-CoV-2-driven expansion was significantly weaker in crossreactive than monoreactive clones. About 65% of donors had memory CD4+ clonotypes crossrecognizing SARS-CoV-2 and common cold coronavirus spike. Samples before the pandemic and after infection were not matched within any donor.

Before the COVID-19 pandemic, during about 2011-2019, CD4+ T cells were taken from unexposed donors. CD4+ T cells were isolated from the cells after nine to eleven days of culture. Unexposed-donor CD4+ T cells were probed with SARS-CoV-2 S/N and four cold-coronavirus spikes, cells permitting. The germline V gene has CDR1 SGHDT and CDR2 YYEEEE. The CDR3 has 13 residues. After removal of 6 bases from V and 4 bases from J, the junction contained 6 bases not matched to a gene. The clonotype comes from a human donor in good health. The material sequenced was CD4+ T cells from PBMCs, cultured in vitro. The chain has TRBV5-6 and TRBJ2-5; 7 bases fit TRBD2. The CDR3 nucleotides are TGTGCCAGCACCAAGCGGGATACAGAGACCCAGTACTTC. Residues: CASTKRDTETQYF.